This is a list of T cell receptor beta chains from one sample in a study of regulatory dendritic cells for organ transplantation. The antigens these receptors bind are not known. Repertoires were generated with immunoSEQ multiplex PCR, while TCRdb's copy carries only in-frame clones and drops some. The table has approximately 11,000 clones, 75% to 90% seen once; the top ten hold more than 2.5%. Specimen: memory CD4+ T cells from blood cultured with dendritic cells. The source of these receptors is a human donor in good health. CDR3s include the opening cysteine and the closing phenylalanine or tryptophan. The D gene is left open where the match is weak. Not all rows give a size; the values are once, few, many and, for expanded clones, a class.

j_call clone_size d_call v_call cdr3_aa cdr3_nt
TRBJ2-1 NA NA TRBV18 CASSPGAESNEQFF TGTGCCAGCTCACCTGGAGCAGAGTCCAATGAGCAGTTCTTC
TRBJ2-5 NA NA TRBV29-1 CSVVKGETQYF TGCAGCGTAGTAAAGGGAGAGACCCAGTACTTC
TRBJ2-3 NA NA TRBV7-8 CASSWSPDTQYF TGTGCCAGCAGTTGGAGCCCCGATACGCAGTATTTT
TRBJ2-7 NA NA TRBV7-9 CASSPVGLSYEQYF TGTGCCAGCAGCCCAGTCGGGTTGTCCTACGAGCAGTACTTC
TRBJ2-3 NA NA TRBV11-2 CASSLVGTQVDTQYF TGTGCCAGCAGCTTAGTGGGGACACAAGTGGATACGCAGTATTTT
TRBJ2-2 NA NA TRBV7-6 CASSLVGQTGELFF TGTGCCAGCAGCCTCGTGGGGCAAACCGGGGAGCTGTTTTTT
TRBJ2-5 NA TRBD2 TRBV7-7 CASSLAGGPETQYF TGTGCTAGCAGCCTAGCGGGGGGGCCGGAGACCCAGTACTTC
TRBJ2-5 NA NA TRBV7-6 CASSRSGEKETQYF TGTGCCAGCAGCCGTTCGGGAGAAAAAGAGACCCAGTACTTC
TRBJ2-3 NA NA TRBV7-8 CASSLGEYTDTQYF TGTGCCAGCAGCCTGGGGGAATACACAGATACGCAGTATTTT
TRBJ1-1 NA NA TRBV5-1 CASTRLLGTEAFF TGCGCCAGCACCCGTCTTCTTGGCACTGAAGCTTTCTTT
TRBJ2-3 NA NA TRBV5-1 CASSIKINGVSTSDTQYF TGCGCCAGCAGCATTAAAATTAATGGCGTATCCACCTCAGATACGCAGTATTTT
TRBJ2-5 NA NA TRBV7-2 CASSYSQETQYF TGTGCCAGCAGCTACAGCCAAGAGACCCAGTACTTC
TRBJ2-3 NA NA TRBV4-3 CASSQRGGHADTQYF TGCGCCAGCAGCCAAAGGGGGGGCCACGCAGATACGCAGTATTTT
TRBJ2-7 NA NA TRBV6-5 CASSKFRDVYEQYF TGTGCCAGCTCAAAATTCCGGGACGTCTACGAGCAGTACTTC
TRBJ2-5 NA TRBD2 TRBV19 CASSKGRSREVETQYF TGTGCCAGTAGTAAGGGACGGTCCCGGGAGGTAGAGACCCAGTACTTC
TRBJ2-7 NA NA TRBV18 CASSQVPGPAPYEQYF TGTGCCAGCTCACAGGTGCCGGGACCGGCCCCCTACGAGCAGTACTTC
TRBJ1-2 NA NA TRBV6-1 CASSEHHTYGYTF TGTGCCAGCAGCGAACACCACACCTATGGCTACACCTTC
TRBJ1-1 NA NA TRBV2 CASSPQFNTEAFF TGTGCCAGCAGCCCACAATTCAACACTGAAGCTTTCTTT
TRBJ2-7 NA NA TRBV7-7 CASSSGTPGDYEQYF TGTGCTAGCAGCTCCGGGACCCCAGGGGACTACGAGCAGTACTTC
TRBJ1-2 few NA TRBV7-2 CASSVGVNYGYTF TGTGCCAGCAGCGTAGGCGTAAACTATGGCTACACCTTC
TRBJ2-3 once TRBD2 TRBV5-1 CASGLAGGSTDTQYF TGCGCCAGTGGACTAGCGGGAGGGTCCACAGATACGCAGTATTTT
TRBJ1-3 NA NA TRBV11-2 CASSLGAVDGNTIYF TGTGCCAGCAGCCTCGGGGCGGTGGATGGAAACACCATATATTTT
TRBJ1-1 NA TRBD1 TRBV15 CATSRGGQGMNTEAFF TGTGCCACCAGCAGAGGGGGACAGGGGATGAACACTGAAGCTTTCTTT
TRBJ2-2 NA NA TRBV5-1 CASVSSRQGPNTGELFF TGCGCCAGCGTATCCTCTCGTCAGGGGCCAAACACCGGGGAGCTGTTTTTT
TRBJ2-1 NA NA TRBV10-3 CAISESHSGVMSHEQFF TGTGCCATCAGTGAGTCGCATTCGGGAGTTATGTCCCATGAGCAGTTCTTC
TRBJ1-5 NA NA TRBV6-6 CASSYEGPRSNQPQHF TGTGCCAGCAGTTACGAAGGGCCTCGAAGCAATCAGCCCCAGCATTTT
TRBJ1-1 NA NA TRBV7-2 CASSYRTSRVTEAFF TGTGCCAGCAGCTACCGGACCTCGAGGGTCACTGAAGCTTTCTTT
TRBJ2-2 NA NA TRBV5-1 CASSLGARRTGELFF TGCGCCAGCAGCTTGGGAGCGCGTCGGACCGGGGAGCTGTTTTTT
TRBJ2-7 NA NA TRBV6-5 CASSYAPEGKAYEQYF TGTGCCAGCAGTTACGCGCCCGAGGGAAAAGCCTACGAGCAGTACTTC
TRBJ2-3 NA TRBD2 TRBV5-1 CASRGTSGRPDTQYF TGCGCCAGCAGGGGGACTAGCGGGAGGCCAGATACGCAGTATTTT
TRBJ1-4 NA NA TRBV5-4 CASSLKKEGDNEKLFF TGTGCCAGCAGCTTGAAAAAAGAGGGAGATAATGAAAAACTGTTTTTT
TRBJ1-1 NA NA TRBV6-5 CASRDYGGAGEAFF TGTGCCAGCAGAGACTACGGGGGGGCTGGAGAAGCTTTCTTT
TRBJ2-5 NA TRBD2 TRBV28 CASSLSLAGLRETQYF TGTGCCAGCAGCCTCTCACTAGCGGGTCTTAGGGAGACCCAGTACTTC
TRBJ2-5 NA TRBD2 TRBV30 CAWSVQRGSIRETQYF TGTGCCTGGAGTGTGCAGCGGGGATCAATCAGAGAGACCCAGTACTTC
TRBJ2-1 NA TRBD2 TRBV6-4 CANPIFGLADRDEQFF TGTGCCAACCCTATATTCGGACTAGCCGACCGCGATGAGCAGTTCTTC